This TCR beta chain came from a study of blood T cells in healthy people across ages. Whole-study results and caveats: Estimates of diversity drawn from one million T cells were considered underestimates.

Turning to this clonotype: Antigen specificity is unknown.

The germline V gene encodes CDR1 DFQATT and CDR2 SNEGSKA (reference sequence). The V and J ends lost 2 bases and 5 bases, in that order; junction bases with no gene match: 6. The CDR3 extends over 15 amino acids. A J-beta primer mix and a sample-barcoded 5' primer were used in a second PCR of about 7 to 12 cycles. Every molecule of cDNA carried a tag from a template-switch adaptor with 12 random nucleotides. TCRdb reprocessed the 5' RACE reads with MiXCR, giving one entry per CDR3 protein. The sample has roughly 1,500,000 distinct CDR3 sequences; roughly 30% are singletons. The source of this sequence is a woman between 25 and 40 years old in good health. The sample taken for sequencing was blood. The chain has TRBV20-1 and TRBJ2-5, with TRBD2 matching 12 bases. Here the CDR3 DNA reads TGCAGTGCTAGACAGACTAGCGGGAGAGGGGAGACCCAGTACTTC. Translated, it gives CSARQTSGRGETQYF.